This T cell receptor beta chain is from a study of blood T cells in healthy people across ages. For the second PCR, which ran for roughly 7 to 11 cycles, a sample-barcoded 5' primer and a J-beta primer mix were used. TCRdb re-analysed the 5' RACE reads in MiXCR, keeping a single row per CDR3 protein. Here the sample spans about 1,000,000 distinct CDR3 sequences, 35% to 55% being singletons. The CDR3 loop spans 13 amino acids. CDR1 and CDR2 from the germline V gene are LNHNV and YYDKDF (reference sequence). The ends were cut back, 4 bases at V and 7 bases at J, with 13 bases in the middle. This sequence originates from a woman aged 55-69 years in good health. The rearrangement uses TRBV15 and TRBJ1-2; D is undetermined. Input material: blood. As DNA, the CDR3 is TGTGCCACCAGCATCGAAGCGGGAGGTGGCTACACCTTC. Translated, it gives CATSIEAGGGYTF.